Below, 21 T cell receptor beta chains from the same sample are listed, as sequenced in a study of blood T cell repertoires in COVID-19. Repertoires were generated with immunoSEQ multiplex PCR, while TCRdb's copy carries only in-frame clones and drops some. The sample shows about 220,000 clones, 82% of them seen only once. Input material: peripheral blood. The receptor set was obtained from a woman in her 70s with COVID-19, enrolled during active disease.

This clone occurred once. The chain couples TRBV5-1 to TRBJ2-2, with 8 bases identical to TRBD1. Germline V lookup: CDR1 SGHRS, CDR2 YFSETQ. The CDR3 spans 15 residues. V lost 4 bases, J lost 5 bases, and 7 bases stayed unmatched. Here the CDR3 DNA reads TGCGCCAGCAGCCAAGGACAGGGAGTTACCGGGGAGCTGTTTTTT. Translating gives CASSQGQGVTGELFF.

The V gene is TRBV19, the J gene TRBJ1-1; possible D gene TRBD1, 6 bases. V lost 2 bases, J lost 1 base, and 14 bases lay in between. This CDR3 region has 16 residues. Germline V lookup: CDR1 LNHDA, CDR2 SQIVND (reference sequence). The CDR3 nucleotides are TGTGCCAGTAGTATATTTGGCCGGACAGAGAACACTGAAGCTTTCTTT. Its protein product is CASSIFGRTENTEAFF.

The CDR3 nucleotides read TGTGCCAGCAACCCCCCGGGGTTCCAAGAGACCCAGTACTTC. This codes for CASNPPGFQETQYF. V usage is TRBV11-2 and J usage is TRBJ2-5, with D possibly TRBD2 on 5 matching bases. Germline CDR1 is SGHAT and CDR2 is FQNNGV. V lost 7 bases to trimming and J lost 1 base, with 13 bases between them. The CDR3 covers 14 residues.

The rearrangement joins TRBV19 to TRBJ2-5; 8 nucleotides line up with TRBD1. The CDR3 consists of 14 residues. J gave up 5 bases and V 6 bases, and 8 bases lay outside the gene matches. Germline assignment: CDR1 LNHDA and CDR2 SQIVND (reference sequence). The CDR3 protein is CASRPTGARETQYF. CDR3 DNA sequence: TGTGCCAGTAGACCGACAGGGGCGCGGGAGACCCAGTACTTC.

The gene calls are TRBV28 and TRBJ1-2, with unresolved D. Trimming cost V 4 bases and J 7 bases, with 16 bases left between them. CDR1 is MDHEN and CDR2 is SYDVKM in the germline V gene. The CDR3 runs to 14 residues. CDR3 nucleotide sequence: TGTGCCAGCAGTTCCCCGCCCAACTCCGGTGGCTACACCTTC. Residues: CASSSPPNSGGYTF.

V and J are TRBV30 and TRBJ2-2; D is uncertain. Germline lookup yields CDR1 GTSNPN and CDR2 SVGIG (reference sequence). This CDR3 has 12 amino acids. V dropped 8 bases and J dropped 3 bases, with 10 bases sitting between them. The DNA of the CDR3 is TGTGCCGACCAGACTTACACCGGGGAGCTGTTTTTT. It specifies CADQTYTGELFF.

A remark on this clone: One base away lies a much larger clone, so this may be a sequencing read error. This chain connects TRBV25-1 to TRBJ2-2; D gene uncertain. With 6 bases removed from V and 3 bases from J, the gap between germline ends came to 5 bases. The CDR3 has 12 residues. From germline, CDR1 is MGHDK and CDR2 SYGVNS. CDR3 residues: CASSFDTGELFF. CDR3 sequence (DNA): TGTGCCAGCAGCTTCGACACCGGGGAGCTGTTTTTT.

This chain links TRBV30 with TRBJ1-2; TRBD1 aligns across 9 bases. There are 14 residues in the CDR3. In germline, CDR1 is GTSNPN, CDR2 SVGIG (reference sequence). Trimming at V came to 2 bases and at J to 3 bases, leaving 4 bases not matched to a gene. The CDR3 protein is CAWSIDRGDYGYTF. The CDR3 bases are TGTGCCTGGAGTATTGACAGGGGGGACTATGGCTACACCTTC.

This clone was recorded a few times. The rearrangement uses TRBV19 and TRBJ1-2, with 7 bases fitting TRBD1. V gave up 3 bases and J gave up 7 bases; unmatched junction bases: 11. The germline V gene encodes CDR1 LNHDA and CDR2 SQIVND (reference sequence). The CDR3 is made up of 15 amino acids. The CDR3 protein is CASSMNTGVLSGYTF. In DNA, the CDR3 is TGTGCCAGTAGTATGAATACAGGGGTGCTGTCTGGCTACACCTTC.

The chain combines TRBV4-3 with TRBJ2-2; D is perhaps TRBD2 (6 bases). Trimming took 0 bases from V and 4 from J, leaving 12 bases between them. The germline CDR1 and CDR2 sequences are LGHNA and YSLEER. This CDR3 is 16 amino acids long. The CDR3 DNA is TGCGCCAGCAGCCAAGACCCGGAGGGCCTCACCGGGGAGCTGTTTTTT. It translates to CASSQDPEGLTGELFF.

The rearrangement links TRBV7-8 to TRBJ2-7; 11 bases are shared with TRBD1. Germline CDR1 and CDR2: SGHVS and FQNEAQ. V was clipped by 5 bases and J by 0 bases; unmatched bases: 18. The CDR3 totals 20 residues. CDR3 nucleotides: TGTGCCAGCAGCCCACGGACAGGGGGCCGCGGGCGGATCAGCTCCTACGAGCAGTACTTC. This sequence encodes CASSPRTGGRGRISSYEQYF.

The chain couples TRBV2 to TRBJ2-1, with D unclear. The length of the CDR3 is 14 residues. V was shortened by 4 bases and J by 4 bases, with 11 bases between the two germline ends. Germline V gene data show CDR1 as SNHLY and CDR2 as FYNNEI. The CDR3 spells CASSVGLQYNEQFF. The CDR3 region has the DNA TGTGCCAGCAGTGTTGGGCTCCAATACAATGAGCAGTTCTTC. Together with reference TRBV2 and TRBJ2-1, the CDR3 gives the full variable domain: EPEVTQTPSHQVTQMGQEVILRCVPISNHLYFYWYRQILGQKVEFLVSFYNNEISEKSEIFDDQFSVERPDGSNFTLKIRSTKLEDSAMYFCASSVGLQYNEQFFGPGTRLTVL.

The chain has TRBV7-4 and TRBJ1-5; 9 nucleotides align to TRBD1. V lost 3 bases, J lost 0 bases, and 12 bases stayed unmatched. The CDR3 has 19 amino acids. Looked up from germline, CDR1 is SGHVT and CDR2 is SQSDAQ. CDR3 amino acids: CASSFFGQGPRYSNQPQHF. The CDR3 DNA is TGTGCCAGCAGCTTCTTTGGACAGGGGCCTCGTTATAGCAATCAGCCCCAGCATTTT.

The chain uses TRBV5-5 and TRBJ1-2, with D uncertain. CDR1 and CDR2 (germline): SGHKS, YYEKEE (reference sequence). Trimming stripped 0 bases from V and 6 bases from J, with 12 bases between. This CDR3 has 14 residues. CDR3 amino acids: CASSLGSWSDGYTF. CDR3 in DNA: TGTGCCAGCAGCTTGGGCAGCTGGAGCGATGGCTACACCTTC.

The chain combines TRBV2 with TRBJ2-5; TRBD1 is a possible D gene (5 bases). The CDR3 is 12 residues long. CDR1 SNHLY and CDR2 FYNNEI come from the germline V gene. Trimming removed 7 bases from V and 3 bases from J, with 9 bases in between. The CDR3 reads CASIDSEETQYF. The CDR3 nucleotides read TGTGCCAGCATCGACAGCGAAGAGACCCAGTACTTC.

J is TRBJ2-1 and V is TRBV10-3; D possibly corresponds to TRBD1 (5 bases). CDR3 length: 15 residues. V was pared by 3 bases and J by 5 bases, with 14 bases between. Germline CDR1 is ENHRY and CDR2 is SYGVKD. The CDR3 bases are TGTGCCATCAGTGACAGGGAACGTTTGAACAATGAGCAGTTCTTC. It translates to CAISDRERLNNEQFF.

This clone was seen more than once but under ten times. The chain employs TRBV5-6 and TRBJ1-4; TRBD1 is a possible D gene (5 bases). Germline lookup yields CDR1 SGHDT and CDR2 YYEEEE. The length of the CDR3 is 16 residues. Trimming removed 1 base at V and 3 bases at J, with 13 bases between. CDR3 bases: TGTGCCAGCAGCTTGTTTTCTTGGGGCGCTAATGAAAAACTGTTTTTT. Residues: CASSLFSWGANEKLFF.

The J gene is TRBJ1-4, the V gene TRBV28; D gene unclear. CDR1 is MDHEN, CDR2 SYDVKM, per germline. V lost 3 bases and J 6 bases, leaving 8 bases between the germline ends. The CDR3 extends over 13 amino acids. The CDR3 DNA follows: TGTGCCAGCAGTTTCCGCGGTCATGAAAAACTGTTTTTT. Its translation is CASSFRGHEKLFF.

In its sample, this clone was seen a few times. CDR3 nucleotide sequence: TGTGCCAGCAGTCTGGGACAGGCTAGCACAGATACGCAGTATTTT. Protein product: CASSLGQASTDTQYF. This chain links TRBV6-2 or TRBV6-3 with TRBJ2-3; 8 positions match TRBD1. The germline V gene encodes CDR1 MNHEY and CDR2 SVGEGT. V was pared by 5 bases and J by 0 bases, with 4 bases of the junction left unmatched. The CDR3 is made up of 15 amino acids.

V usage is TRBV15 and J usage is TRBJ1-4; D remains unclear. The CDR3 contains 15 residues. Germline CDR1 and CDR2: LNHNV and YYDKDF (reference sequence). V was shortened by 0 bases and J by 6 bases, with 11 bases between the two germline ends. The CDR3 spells CATSRDGTADEKLFF. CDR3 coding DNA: TGTGCCACCAGCAGAGATGGCACAGCGGATGAAAAACTGTTTTTT.

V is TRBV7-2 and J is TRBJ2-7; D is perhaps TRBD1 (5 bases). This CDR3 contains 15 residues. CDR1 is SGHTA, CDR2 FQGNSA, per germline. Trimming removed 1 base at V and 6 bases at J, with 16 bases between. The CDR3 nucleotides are TGTGCCAGCAGCTTAGGACAGACAACGGCCGGCGAGCAGTACTTC. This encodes CASSLGQTTAGEQYF.